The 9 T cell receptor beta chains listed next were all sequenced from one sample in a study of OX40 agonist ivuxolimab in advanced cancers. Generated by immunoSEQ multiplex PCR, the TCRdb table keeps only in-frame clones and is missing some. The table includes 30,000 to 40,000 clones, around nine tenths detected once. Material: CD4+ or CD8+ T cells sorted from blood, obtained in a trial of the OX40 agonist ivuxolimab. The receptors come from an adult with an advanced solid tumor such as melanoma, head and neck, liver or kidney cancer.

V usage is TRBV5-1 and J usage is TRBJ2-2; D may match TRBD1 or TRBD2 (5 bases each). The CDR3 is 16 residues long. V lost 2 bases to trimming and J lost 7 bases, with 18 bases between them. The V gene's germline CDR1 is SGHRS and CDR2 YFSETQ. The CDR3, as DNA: TGCGCCAGCAGCTTTCGACCGACCGGGACGGACGGGGAGCTGTTTTTT. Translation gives CASSFRPTGTDGELFF. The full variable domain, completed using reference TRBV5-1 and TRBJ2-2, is KAGVTQTPRYLIKTRGQQVTLSCSPISGHRSVSWYQQTPGQGLQFLFEYFSETQRNKGNFPGRFSGRQFSNSRSEMNVSTLELGDSALYLCASSFRPTGTDGELFFGEGSRLTVL.

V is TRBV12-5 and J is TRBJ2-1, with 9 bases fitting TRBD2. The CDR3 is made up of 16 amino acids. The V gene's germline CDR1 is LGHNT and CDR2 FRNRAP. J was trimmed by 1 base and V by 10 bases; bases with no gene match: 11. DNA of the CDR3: TGTGCTACCCCTAGCGGGACGGGGGCATCCTACAATGAGCAGTTCTTC. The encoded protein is CATPSGTGASYNEQFF.

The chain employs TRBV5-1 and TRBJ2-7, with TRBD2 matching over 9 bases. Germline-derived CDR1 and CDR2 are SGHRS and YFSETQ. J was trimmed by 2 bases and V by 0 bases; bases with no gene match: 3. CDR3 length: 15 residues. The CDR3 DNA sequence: TGCGCCAGCAGCTTGGCTAGCGGGACTGCCTACGAGCAGTACTTC. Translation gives CASSLASGTAYEQYF.

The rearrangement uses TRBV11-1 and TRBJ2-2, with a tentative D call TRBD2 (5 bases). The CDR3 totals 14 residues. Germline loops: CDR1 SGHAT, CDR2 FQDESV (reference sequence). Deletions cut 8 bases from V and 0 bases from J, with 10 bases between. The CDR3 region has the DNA TGTGCCAGCGCCTGGGGAGCGAACACCGGGGAGCTGTTTTTT. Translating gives CASAWGANTGELFF. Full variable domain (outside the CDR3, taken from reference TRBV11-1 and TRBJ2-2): EAEVAQSPRYKITEKSQAVAFWCDPISGHATLYWYRQILGQGPELLVQFQDESVVDDSQLPKDRFSAERLKGVDSTLKIQPAELGDSAMYLCASAWGANTGELFFGEGSRLTVL.

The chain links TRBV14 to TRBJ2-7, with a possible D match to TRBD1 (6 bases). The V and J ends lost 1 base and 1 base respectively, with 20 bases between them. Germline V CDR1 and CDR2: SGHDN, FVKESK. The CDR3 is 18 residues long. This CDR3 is CASSQVGTPDRRSYEQYF. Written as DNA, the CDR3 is TGTGCCAGCAGCCAAGTCGGGACCCCCGACAGGCGGTCCTACGAGCAGTACTTC.

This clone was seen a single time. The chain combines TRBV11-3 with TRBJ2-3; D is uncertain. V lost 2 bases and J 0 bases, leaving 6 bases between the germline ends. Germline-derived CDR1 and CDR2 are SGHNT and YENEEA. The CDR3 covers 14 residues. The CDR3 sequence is CASSLTASTDTQYF. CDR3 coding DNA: TGTGCCAGCAGCTTAACCGCCAGCACAGATACGCAGTATTTT. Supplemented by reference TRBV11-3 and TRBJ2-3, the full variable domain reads EAGVVQSPRYKIIEKKQPVAFWCNPISGHNTLYWYLQNLGQGPELLIRYENEEAVDDSQLPKDRFSAERLKGVDSTLKIQPAELGDSAVYLCASSLTASTDTQYFGPGTRLTVL.

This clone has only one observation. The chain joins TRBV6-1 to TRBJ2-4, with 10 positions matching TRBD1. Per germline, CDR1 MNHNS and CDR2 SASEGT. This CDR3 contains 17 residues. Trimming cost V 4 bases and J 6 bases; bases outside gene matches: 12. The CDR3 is CASSVRGQGLSGNIQYF. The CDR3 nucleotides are TGTGCCAGCAGTGTAAGGGGACAGGGGCTTAGCGGAAACATTCAGTACTTC.

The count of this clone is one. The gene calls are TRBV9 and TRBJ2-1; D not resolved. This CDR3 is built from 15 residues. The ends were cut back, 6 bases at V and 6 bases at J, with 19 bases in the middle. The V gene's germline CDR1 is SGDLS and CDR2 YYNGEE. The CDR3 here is CASNRLGGGSNEQFF. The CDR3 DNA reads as TGTGCCAGCAACCGCCTAGGCGGTGGATCCAATGAGCAGTTCTTC.

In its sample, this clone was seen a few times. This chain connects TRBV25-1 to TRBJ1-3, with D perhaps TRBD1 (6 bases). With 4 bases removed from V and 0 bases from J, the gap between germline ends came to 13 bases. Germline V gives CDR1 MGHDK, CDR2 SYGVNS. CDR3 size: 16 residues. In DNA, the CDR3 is TGTGCCAGCAGTGCGTCAGGGGCGTACTCTGGAAACACCATATATTTT. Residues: CASSASGAYSGNTIYF.